These 21 T cell receptor beta chains came from one sample sequenced in a study of OX40 agonist ivuxolimab in advanced cancers. This table comes from immunoSEQ multiplex PCR, and its TCRdb copy is limited to in-frame clones, with some not included. The data show around 20,000 clones, around 82% seen once. Material: CD4+ or CD8+ T cells sorted from blood, obtained in a trial of the OX40 agonist ivuxolimab. The receptors come from an adult with an advanced solid tumor such as melanoma, head and neck, liver or kidney cancer.

The chain joins TRBV14 to TRBJ1-3; D is perhaps TRBD1 (5 bases). CDR1 SGHDN and CDR2 FVKESK come from the germline V gene. The CDR3 is 15 residues long. Trimming took off 2 bases at V and 0 bases at J, with 8 bases between the two ends. CDR3 region: CASSQSGSSGNTIYF. The CDR3 coding sequence is TGTGCCAGCAGCCAATCAGGGAGCTCTGGAAACACCATATATTTT.

The gene calls are TRBV6-6 and TRBJ2-3; D tentatively reads TRBD1 or TRBD2 (5 bases each). The CDR3 totals 15 residues. From germline, CDR1 is MNHNY and CDR2 SVGAGI (reference sequence). Trimming took off 4 bases at V and 1 base at J, with 12 bases between the two ends. The CDR3 region is CASSSLSGRTDTQYF. The CDR3, as DNA: TGTGCCAGCAGTTCTCTTTCGGGGCGCACAGATACGCAGTATTTT.

This chain joins TRBV7-3 and TRBJ2-1; D is perhaps TRBD2 (7 bases). Germline lookup yields CDR1 SGHTA and CDR2 FQGTGA. The CDR3 has 18 amino acids. Between the trimmed V and J ends, which lost 5 bases and 0 bases, there was a span of 20 bases. The CDR3 nucleotides are TGTGCCAGCAGCCCAAATGGGGCGGGGGCCAGCTCCTACAATGAGCAGTTCTTC. Its protein product is CASSPNGAGASSYNEQFF.

This clone was seen once. The chain joins TRBV4-1 to TRBJ2-7, with D hard to call. There are 13 residues in the CDR3. The germline CDR1 and CDR2 sequences are MGHRA and YSYEKL. Deletions cut 4 bases from V and 4 bases from J, with 11 bases between. CDR3 sequence reads: CASSPLDQYEQYF. The DNA for the CDR3 is TGCGCCAGCAGCCCCTTGGACCAATACGAGCAGTACTTC.

This chain links TRBV10-1 with TRBJ2-1, with a weak D call TRBD2 (5 bases). Germline CDR1 reads WNHNN; CDR2 reads SYGVQD (reference sequence). This CDR3 has 13 residues. Trimming cost V 4 bases and J 9 bases, with 13 bases left between them. The CDR3 reads CASSVTLAGEQFF. The CDR3, as DNA: TGCGCCAGCAGTGTGACCTTGGCGGGTGAGCAGTTCTTC.

The J gene is TRBJ2-3, the V gene TRBV5-4; no reliable D call. The CDR3 spans 15 residues. The germline V and J ends were trimmed by 1 base and 0 bases, with 9 bases remaining between them. Germline V gives CDR1 SGHNT, CDR2 YYREEE (reference sequence). DNA for the CDR3: TGTGCCAGCAGCTTGCTCCGAGCTAGCACAGATACGCAGTATTTT. Amino acids: CASSLLRASTDTQYF. The full variable domain, rest sourced from reference TRBV5-4 and TRBJ2-3, is ETGVTQSPTHLIKTRGQQVTLRCSSQSGHNTVSWYQQALGQGPQFIFQYYREEENGRGNFPPRFSGLQFPNYSSELNVNALELDDSALYLCASSLLRASTDTQYFGPGTRLTVL.

The rearrangement joins TRBV7-8 to TRBJ2-7; 7 bases are shared with TRBD1. The CDR3 runs to 14 residues. Per the germline V gene, CDR1 is SGHVS and CDR2 is FQNEAQ. Trimming took 3 bases from V and 2 from J; bases not matched to a gene: 4. The CDR3 sequence is CASSFKGQAYEQYF. The CDR3, as DNA: TGTGCCAGCAGCTTCAAAGGACAGGCCTACGAGCAGTACTTC.

This sequence joins TRBV5-1 and TRBJ1-2; 7 nucleotides align to TRBD1. CDR1 and CDR2 (germline): SGHRS, YFSETQ. The CDR3 length is 15 residues. Trimming cost V 4 bases and J 0 bases; bases outside gene matches: 6. CDR3 amino acids: CASSHDRETNYGYTF. The CDR3 DNA reads as TGCGCCAGCAGCCACGACAGGGAGACTAACTATGGCTACACCTTC.

The genes are TRBV25-1 and TRBJ2-4; 7 bases are a match to TRBD1. Germline loops: CDR1 MGHDK, CDR2 SYGVNS. The CDR3 has 15 amino acids. V lost 3 bases, J lost 4 bases, and 6 bases stayed unmatched. The CDR3 reads CASSDDTGEKNIQYF. CDR3 coding DNA: TGTGCCAGCAGTGACGACACAGGGGAAAAAAACATTCAGTACTTC.

The rearrangement joins TRBV6-9 to TRBJ2-5; 7 bases agree with TRBD2. V shed 6 bases, J shed 3 bases, and the junction held 4 bases outside the gene matches. CDR3 length: 13 residues. Germline V gene lookup returns CDR1 MNHGY and CDR2 SVAAGI. CDR3 in DNA: TGTGCCAGCAGCGAAAGCGGGGAAGAGACCCAGTACTTC. Protein: CASSESGEETQYF.

This sequence joins TRBV11-3 and TRBJ2-5, with unresolved D. The length of the CDR3 is 14 residues. From germline, CDR1 is SGHNT and CDR2 YENEEA. Trimming pared 0 bases from V and 5 bases from J, leaving 10 bases between. CDR3 nucleotide sequence: TGTGCCAGCAGCTTAGATTACGGTTCGGAGACCCAGTACTTC. The encoded protein is CASSLDYGSETQYF. Complete variable domain (other parts from reference TRBV11-3 and TRBJ2-5): EAGVVQSPRYKIIEKKQPVAFWCNPISGHNTLYWYLQNLGQGPELLIRYENEEAVDDSQLPKDRFSAERLKGVDSTLKIQPAELGDSAVYLCASSLDYGSETQYFGPGTRLLVL.

The rearrangement uses TRBV6-4 and TRBJ2-1; 11 bases are shared with TRBD2. Germline V CDR1 and CDR2: MRHNA, SNTAGT. The CDR3 length is 15 residues. The V segment lost 1 base and the J segment 7 bases; nucleotides outside the gene matches: 3. CDR3 residues: CASSDYSGGANEQFF. The CDR3 coding sequence is TGTGCCAGCAGTGACTATAGCGGGGGGGCGAATGAGCAGTTCTTC.

This clone was counted a few times. The chain joins TRBV27 to TRBJ2-3; 7 bases fit TRBD1. CDR1 and CDR2 (germline): MNHEY, SMNVEV (reference sequence). The length of the CDR3 is 17 residues. Germline trimming cut 5 bases from V and 1 base from J; bases unmatched to any gene: 12. The CDR3 is CASSRSSTGAGTDTQYF. The DNA for the CDR3 is TGTGCCAGCAGTCGCTCATCCACAGGGGCCGGCACAGATACGCAGTATTTT.

The rearrangement links TRBV7-9 to TRBJ1-2, with 9 bases identical to TRBD1. There are 14 residues in the CDR3. CDR1 SEHNR and CDR2 FQNEAQ come from the germline V gene (reference sequence). V dropped 1 base and J dropped 8; count of bases not matched to a gene: 5. CDR3 bases: TGTGCCAGCAGCTTAGAGGGACAGGGCGACGGCTACACCTTC. As protein: CASSLEGQGDGYTF.

V gene TRBV5-1 combines with J gene TRBJ2-7; TRBD1 might be the D (6 bases). Germline values: CDR1 SGHRS, CDR2 YFSETQ. V lost 1 base to trimming and J lost 7 bases, with 9 bases between them. CDR3 length equals 12 residues. The CDR3 bases are TGCGCCAGCAGCTTGACAGGGCGGGAGCAGTACTTC. It is translated as CASSLTGREQYF.

The table lists this clone with a count of one. The chain has TRBV19 and TRBJ2-7; D gene ambiguous. V lost 6 bases, J lost 1 base, and 7 bases lay in between. The CDR3 has 12 amino acids. Germline V gene data show CDR1 as LNHDA and CDR2 as SQIVND (reference sequence). CDR3 DNA sequence: TGTGCCAGTAGAGGCGGATCCTACGAGCAGTACTTC. This translates into CASRGGSYEQYF.

The chain uses TRBV19 and TRBJ1-6, with 10 nucleotides matching TRBD1. The CDR3 is made up of 16 amino acids. Germline V gene lookup returns CDR1 LNHDA and CDR2 SQIVND (reference sequence). V lost 6 bases to trimming and J lost 7 bases; unmatched junction nucleotides: 9. CDR3 sequence reads: CASSPGQGLNNSPLHF. In DNA form, the CDR3 reads TGTGCCAGTAGCCCGGGACAGGGGTTGAACAATTCACCCCTCCACTTT.

The V gene is TRBV5-4, the J gene TRBJ2-7; 11 bases agree with TRBD2. V lost 3 bases and J lost 6; bases outside the gene matches: 5. CDR3 length equals 14 residues. Looked up from germline, CDR1 is SGHNT and CDR2 is YYREEE (reference sequence). This chain's CDR3 is CASSSGTSGSEQYF. The CDR3 DNA is TGTGCCAGCAGCTCTGGGACTAGCGGCAGCGAGCAGTACTTC.

This clone occurred once. The rearrangement uses TRBV9 and TRBJ2-7, with no clear D. Germline lookup yields CDR1 SGDLS and CDR2 YYNGEE. V shed 0 bases and J shed 6 bases, with 10 bases lying between them. The CDR3 is made up of 13 amino acids. CDR3 protein: CASSVALFGEQYF. In nucleotides, the CDR3 is TGTGCCAGCAGCGTAGCTCTGTTTGGCGAGCAGTACTTC.

The rearrangement uses TRBV9 and TRBJ1-2; TRBD1 matches 10 bases. J lost 8 bases, V lost 0 bases, and 19 bases had no gene match. This CDR3 has 19 residues. In germline, CDR1 is SGDLS, CDR2 YYNGEE. DNA for the CDR3: TGTGCCAGCAGCGTAGCCCTCATGGAGGGACAGGGGTCTAGGGGCGGCTACACCTTC. Amino acid sequence: CASSVALMEGQGSRGGYTF.

This clone was seen more than once but under ten times. The genes are TRBV7-9 and TRBJ2-2; D gene uncertain. The germline V and J ends were trimmed by 0 bases and 9 bases, with 8 bases remaining between them. The CDR3 loop spans 13 amino acids. From germline, CDR1 is SEHNR and CDR2 FQNEAQ (reference sequence). The CDR3 DNA follows: TGTGCCAGCAGCTTAGCGCTTTCCTGGGAGCTGTTTTTT. Residues: CASSLALSWELFF.